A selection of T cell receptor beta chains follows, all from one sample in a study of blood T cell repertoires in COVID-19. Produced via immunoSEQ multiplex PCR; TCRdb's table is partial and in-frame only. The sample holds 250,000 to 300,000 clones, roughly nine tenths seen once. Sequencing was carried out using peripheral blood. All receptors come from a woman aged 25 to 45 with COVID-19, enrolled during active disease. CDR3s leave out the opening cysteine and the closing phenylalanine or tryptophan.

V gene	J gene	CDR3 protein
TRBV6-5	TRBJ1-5	ASSYSRGPGQPQH
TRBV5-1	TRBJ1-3	ASRTGSGNTIY
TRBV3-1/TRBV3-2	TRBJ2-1	ASSQVAGASYNEQF
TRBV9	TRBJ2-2	ASSARVPGELF
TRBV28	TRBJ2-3	ASSLGGFTDTQY
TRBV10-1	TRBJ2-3	ASSGSGTSGSFTDTQY
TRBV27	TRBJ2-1	ASSRVSGRVYYNEQF
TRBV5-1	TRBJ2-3	ASSPTLRGNTQY
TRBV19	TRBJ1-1	ASSPPGQFYTEAF
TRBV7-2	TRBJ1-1	ASSPRPDRTTEAF
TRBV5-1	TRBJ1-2	ASSLGQGATNYGYT
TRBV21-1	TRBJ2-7	ASSKPVPRRTLLYEQY
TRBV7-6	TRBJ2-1	ASSLGQGPRGNEQF
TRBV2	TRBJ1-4	ASSQRGSTNEKLF
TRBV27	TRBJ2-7	ASSLLSGSYEQY
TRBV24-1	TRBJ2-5	ATSDSSGSETQY
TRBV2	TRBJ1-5	ASNAGGNQPQH
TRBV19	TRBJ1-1	ASSIRELNTEAF
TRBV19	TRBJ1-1	ASSITGDTEAF
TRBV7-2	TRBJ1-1	ASSFKAQGTEAF
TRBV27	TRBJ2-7	ASSLTSGPYEQY
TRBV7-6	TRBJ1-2	ASSLSHVGGRDGYT
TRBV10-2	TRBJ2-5	ASSEVGFELLETQY
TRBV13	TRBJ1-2	ASSSDRANYGYT
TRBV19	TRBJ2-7	ASSIQGATGEQY
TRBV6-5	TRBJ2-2	ASSYTGGGRSGELF
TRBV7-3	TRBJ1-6	ASSLTATGNSPLH
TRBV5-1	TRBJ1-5	ASSLDGGSNQPQH
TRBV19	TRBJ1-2	ASSTNDRADYGYT
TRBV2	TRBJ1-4	ASIQGLDEKLF
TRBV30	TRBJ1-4	AWTPGTNEKLF
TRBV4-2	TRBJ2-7	ASSRERLAPYEQY
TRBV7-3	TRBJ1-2	ASRSFGQGDINYGYT
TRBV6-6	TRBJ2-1	ASGDRVDNEQF
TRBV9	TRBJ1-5	ASASGVRQPQH
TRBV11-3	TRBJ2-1	ASSLGLAGYNEQF
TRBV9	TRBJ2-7	ASSVGTGFSYEQY
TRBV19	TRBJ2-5	ASSIQGAETQY
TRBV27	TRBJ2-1	ASSLGTSGYNEQF
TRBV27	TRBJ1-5	ASSPLSGPQH
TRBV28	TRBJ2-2	ASSLGLAGAPHTGELF
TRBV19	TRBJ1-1	ASSIRTYRGDEAF
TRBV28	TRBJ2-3	ASSWRGGAADTQY